These 2 T cell receptor beta chains originate from one sample sequenced in a study of cytomegalovirus exposure and HLA in healthy donors. Use of 60 Vbeta and 13 Jbeta primers characterized the PCR. Repertoires were generated with immunoSEQ multiplex PCR, while TCRdb's copy carries only in-frame clones and drops some. Of about 110,000 clones listed, over 60% are singletons. The sequenced material came from PBMCs. These receptors were collected from a woman aged 18-29 years in good health and CMV-seropositive.

The chain joins TRBV4-1 to TRBJ2-7; 13 bases agree with TRBD2. Germline-derived CDR1 and CDR2 are MGHRA and YSYEKL. The CDR3 is 22 residues long. The V segment lost 5 bases and the J segment 2 bases; nucleotides outside the gene matches: 24. This chain's CDR3 is CASSYLGAGYTSGREKAYEQYF. Here the CDR3 DNA reads TGCGCCAGCAGCTATTTGGGAGCAGGGTACACTAGCGGGAGGGAGAAGGCCTACGAGCAGTACTTC.

Only one count was recorded for this clone. This sequence joins TRBV9 and TRBJ2-5; 9 bases match TRBD2. Germline V gives CDR1 SGDLS, CDR2 YYNGEE. This CDR3 is built from 15 residues. Trimming at V came to 0 bases and at J to 3 bases, leaving 3 bases not matched to a gene. The CDR3 protein is CASSVAASGKETQYF. CDR3 DNA: TGTGCCAGCAGCGTAGCGGCTAGCGGGAAAGAGACCCAGTACTTC.